This T cell receptor (beta chain) stems from a study of T cell responses to AZD1222 COVID-19 vaccine. Study context: Pooling of second doses given at about 4 or about 12 weeks was done.

Generated by immunoSEQ multiplex PCR, the TCRdb table keeps only in-frame clones and is missing some. Of approximately 90,000 clones listed, around 90% are singletons. Findings and limits, study-wide: Among the donors, most were white British and more were female, and clonal diversity was possibly underestimated. Spike-specific TCR breadth and depth rose after two AZD1222 doses. At baseline, seropositivity was found in only a handful of AZD1222 recipients.

As concerns this clone: Its antigen remains unknown.

Trimming at V came to 7 bases and at J to 7 bases, leaving 14 bases not matched to a gene. The CDR3 runs to 16 residues. Germline V lookup: CDR1 SGDLS, CDR2 YYNGEE. This chain connects TRBV9 to TRBJ2-1; the match to TRBD2 covers 10 bases. The sequence was obtained from an adult in good health. Sequencing was performed on peripheral blood, taken on day 0 of AZD1222 vaccination. Here the CDR3 DNA reads TGTGCCAGCGGGACTTTAAGCGGGGGGGCAGAGAATGAGCAGTTCTTC. As protein: CASGTLSGGAENEQFF.